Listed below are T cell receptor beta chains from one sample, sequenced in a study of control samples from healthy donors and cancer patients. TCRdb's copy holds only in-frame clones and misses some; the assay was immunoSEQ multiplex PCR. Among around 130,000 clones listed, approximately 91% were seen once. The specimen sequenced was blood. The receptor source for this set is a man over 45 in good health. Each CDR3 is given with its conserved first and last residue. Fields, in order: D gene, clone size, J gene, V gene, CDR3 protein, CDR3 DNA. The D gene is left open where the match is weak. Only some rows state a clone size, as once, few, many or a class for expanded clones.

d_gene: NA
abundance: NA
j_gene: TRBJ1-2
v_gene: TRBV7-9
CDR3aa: CASSLVDNTYGYTF
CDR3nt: TGTGCCAGCAGCTTAGTAGACAATACCTATGGCTACACCTTC

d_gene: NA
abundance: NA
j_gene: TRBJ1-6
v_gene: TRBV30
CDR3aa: CAWSVGLGRYNSPLHF
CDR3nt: TGTGCCTGGAGTGTAGGGCTCGGGCGGTATAATTCACCCCTCCACTTT

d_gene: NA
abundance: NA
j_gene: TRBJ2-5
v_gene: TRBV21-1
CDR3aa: CASSKMAAGGNQETQYF
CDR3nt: TGTGCCAGCAGCAAAATGGCTGCGGGGGGCAACCAAGAGACCCAGTACTTC

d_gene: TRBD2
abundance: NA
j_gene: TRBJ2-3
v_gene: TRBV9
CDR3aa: CASSVVGGGGDTQYF
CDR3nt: TGTGCCAGCAGCGTAGTTGGCGGGGGAGGGGATACGCAGTATTTT

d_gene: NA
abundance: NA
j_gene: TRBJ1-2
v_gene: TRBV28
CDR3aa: CASSGANYGYTF
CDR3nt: TGTGCCAGCAGTGGGGCAAACTATGGCTACACCTTC

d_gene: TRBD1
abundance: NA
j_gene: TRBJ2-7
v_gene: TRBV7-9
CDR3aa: CASSLRGQGYPYEQYF
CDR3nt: TGTGCCAGCAGCCTACGGGGACAGGGGTACCCCTACGAGCAGTACTTC

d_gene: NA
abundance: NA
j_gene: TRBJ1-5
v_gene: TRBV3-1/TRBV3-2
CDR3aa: CASGQDAGLGPQHF
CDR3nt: TGTGCCAGCGGACAAGACGCGGGGTTAGGGCCCCAGCATTTT

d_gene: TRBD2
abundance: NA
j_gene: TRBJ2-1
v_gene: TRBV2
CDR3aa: CASSASLAGGPGNEQFF
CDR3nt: TGTGCCAGCAGTGCTTCACTAGCGGGGGGGCCCGGCAATGAGCAGTTCTTC

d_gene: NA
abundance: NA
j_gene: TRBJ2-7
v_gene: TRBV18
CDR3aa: CASSPTGQSYEQYF
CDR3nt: TGTGCCAGCTCACCTACTGGACAGAGCTACGAGCAGTACTTC

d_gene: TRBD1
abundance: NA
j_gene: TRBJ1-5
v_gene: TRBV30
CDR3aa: CAWAEPGTGSRQPQHF
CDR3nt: TGTGCCTGGGCCGAGCCCGGGACAGGGTCGAGACAGCCCCAGCATTTT

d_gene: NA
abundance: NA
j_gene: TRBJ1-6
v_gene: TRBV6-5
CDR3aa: CASRVTHGSPLHF
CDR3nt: TGTGCCAGTCGGGTCACCCACGGTTCACCCCTCCACTTT

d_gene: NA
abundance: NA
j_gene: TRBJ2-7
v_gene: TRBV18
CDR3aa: CASSKTIDAEQYF
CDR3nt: TGTGCCAGCTCAAAGACTATCGACGCCGAGCAGTACTTC

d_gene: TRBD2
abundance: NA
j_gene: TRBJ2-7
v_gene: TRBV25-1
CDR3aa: CASSEPSGAGDLYEQYF
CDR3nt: TGTGCCAGCAGTGAACCCTCTGGAGCGGGGGATTTGTACGAGCAGTACTTC

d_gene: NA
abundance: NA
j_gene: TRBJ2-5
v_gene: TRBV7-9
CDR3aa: CASSFGETQYF
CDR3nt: TGTGCCAGCAGCTTTGGAGAGACCCAGTACTTC

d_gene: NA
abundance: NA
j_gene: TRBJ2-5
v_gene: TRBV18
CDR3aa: CASSQETQYF
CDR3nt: TGTGCCAGCTCACAAGAGACCCAGTACTTC

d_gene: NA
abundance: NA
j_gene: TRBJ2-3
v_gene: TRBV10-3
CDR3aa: CAISEAGGTGRTDTQYF
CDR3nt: TGTGCCATCAGTGAGGCGGGAGGGACAGGTCGCACAGATACGCAGTATTTT

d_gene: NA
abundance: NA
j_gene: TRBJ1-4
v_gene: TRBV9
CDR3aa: CASSPGVWGLSEKLFF
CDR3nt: TGTGCCAGCAGCCCAGGGGTTTGGGGCCTCAGTGAAAAACTGTTTTTT

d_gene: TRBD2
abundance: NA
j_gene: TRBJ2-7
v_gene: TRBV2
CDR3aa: CASSESRLAGGMYEQYF
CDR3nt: TGTGCCAGCAGTGAATCTAGGTTAGCGGGGGGGATGTACGAGCAGTACTTC

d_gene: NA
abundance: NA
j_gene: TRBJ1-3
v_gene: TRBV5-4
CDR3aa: CASSLAGSGSTIYF
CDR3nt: TGTGCCAGCAGCTTGGCTGGATCTGGAAGCACCATATATTTT

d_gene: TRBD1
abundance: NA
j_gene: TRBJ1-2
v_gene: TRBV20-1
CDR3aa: CSDRVNYGYTF
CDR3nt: TGCAGCGACAGGGTCAACTATGGCTACACCTTC

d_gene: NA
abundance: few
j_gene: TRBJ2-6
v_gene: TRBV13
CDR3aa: CASSPFGANVLTF
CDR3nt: TGTGCCAGCAGCCCCTTCGGGGCCAACGTCCTGACTTTC

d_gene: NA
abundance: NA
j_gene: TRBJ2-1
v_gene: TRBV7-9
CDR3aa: CASSLGAAINEQFF
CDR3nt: TGTGCCAGCAGCTTAGGAGCGGCGATCAATGAGCAGTTCTTC

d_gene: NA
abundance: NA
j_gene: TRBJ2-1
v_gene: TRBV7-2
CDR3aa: CASSRYLDNEQFF
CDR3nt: TGTGCCAGCAGCCGCTATTTGGACAATGAGCAGTTCTTC

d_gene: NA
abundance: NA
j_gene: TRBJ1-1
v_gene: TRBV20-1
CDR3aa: CSASWSRGNTEAFF
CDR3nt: TGCAGTGCTAGTTGGAGTCGGGGGAACACTGAAGCTTTCTTT

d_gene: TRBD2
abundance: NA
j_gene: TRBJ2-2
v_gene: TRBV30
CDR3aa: CAWSVAGGHTGELFF
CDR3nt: TGTGCCTGGAGTGTAGCGGGGGGGCACACCGGGGAGCTGTTTTTT

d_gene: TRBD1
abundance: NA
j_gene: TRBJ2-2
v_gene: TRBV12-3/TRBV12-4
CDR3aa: CASSLTGDGELFF
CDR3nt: TGTGCCAGCAGTTTAACAGGGGACGGGGAGCTGTTTTTT

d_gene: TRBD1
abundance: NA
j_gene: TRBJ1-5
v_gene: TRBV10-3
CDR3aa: CAIRDRDSDQPQHF
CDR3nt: TGTGCCATCAGGGACAGGGATAGCGATCAGCCCCAGCATTTT

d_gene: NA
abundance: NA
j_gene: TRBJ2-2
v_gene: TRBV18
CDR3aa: CASSPPQGSGELFF
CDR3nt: TGTGCCAGCTCACCGCCCCAGGGCTCCGGGGAGCTGTTTTTT

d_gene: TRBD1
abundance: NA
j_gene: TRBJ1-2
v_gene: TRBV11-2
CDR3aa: CASSFATGGFGYTF
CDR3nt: TGTGCCAGCAGCTTTGCGACAGGGGGTTTTGGCTACACCTTC

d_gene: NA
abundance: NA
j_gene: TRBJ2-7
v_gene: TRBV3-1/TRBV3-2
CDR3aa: CASSPSAQATYEQYF
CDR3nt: TGTGCCAGCAGCCCCAGTGCCCAGGCTACCTACGAGCAGTACTTC

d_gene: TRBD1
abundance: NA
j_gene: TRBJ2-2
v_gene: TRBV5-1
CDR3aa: CASSGQGANTGELFF
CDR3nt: TGCGCCAGCAGCGGACAGGGGGCTAACACCGGGGAGCTGTTTTTT

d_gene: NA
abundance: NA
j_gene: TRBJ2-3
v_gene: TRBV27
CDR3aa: CASSYSGGRGPTDTQYF
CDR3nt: TGTGCCAGCAGTTATAGCGGGGGCAGGGGGCCCACAGATACGCAGTATTTT

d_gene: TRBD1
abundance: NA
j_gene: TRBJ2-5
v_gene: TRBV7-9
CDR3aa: CASSSRQGVETQYF
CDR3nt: TGTGCCAGCAGCTCCCGACAGGGGGTAGAGACCCAGTACTTC

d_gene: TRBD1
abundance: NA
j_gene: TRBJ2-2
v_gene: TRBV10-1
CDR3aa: CASSESPTGTGELFF
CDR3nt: TGCGCCAGCAGTGAGTCCCCGACAGGGACCGGGGAGCTGTTTTTT

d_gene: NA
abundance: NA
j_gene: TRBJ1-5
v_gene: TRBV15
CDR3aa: CATSRDLWGGQPQHF
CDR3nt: TGTGCCACCAGCAGAGATCTTTGGGGCGGGCAGCCCCAGCATTTT

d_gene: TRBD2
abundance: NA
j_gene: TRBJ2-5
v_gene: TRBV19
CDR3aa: CASSMLAGKQETQYF
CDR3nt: TGTGCCAGTAGTATGCTAGCGGGGAAGCAAGAGACCCAGTACTTC

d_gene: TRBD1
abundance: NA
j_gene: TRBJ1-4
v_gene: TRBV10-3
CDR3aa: CATTDRENEKLFF
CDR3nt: TGTGCCACTACGGACAGGGAGAATGAAAAACTGTTTTTT

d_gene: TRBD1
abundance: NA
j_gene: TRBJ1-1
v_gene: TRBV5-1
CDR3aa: CASKPNPTGGFSTEAFF
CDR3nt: TGCGCCAGCAAACCCAACCCCACAGGGGGCTTTAGCACTGAAGCTTTCTTT

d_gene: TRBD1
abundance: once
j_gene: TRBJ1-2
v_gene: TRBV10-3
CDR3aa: CAISESGGQGAKKIYGYTF
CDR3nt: TGTGCCATCAGTGAGTCGGGGGGACAGGGGGCTAAGAAGATCTATGGCTACACCTTC

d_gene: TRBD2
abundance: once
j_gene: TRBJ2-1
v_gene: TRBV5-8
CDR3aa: CASRVTSGDSYNEQFF
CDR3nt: TGTGCCAGCAGGGTGACTAGCGGGGACTCCTACAATGAGCAGTTCTTC

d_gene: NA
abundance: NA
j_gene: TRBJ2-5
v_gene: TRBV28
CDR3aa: CASSLVSGANQETQYF
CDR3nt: TGTGCCAGCAGTTTAGTATCTGGGGCCAACCAAGAGACCCAGTACTTC

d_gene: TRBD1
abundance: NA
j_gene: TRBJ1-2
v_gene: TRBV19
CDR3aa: CASTLDRVGGYTF
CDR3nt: TGTGCCAGTACCTTGGACAGGGTTGGTGGCTACACCTTC

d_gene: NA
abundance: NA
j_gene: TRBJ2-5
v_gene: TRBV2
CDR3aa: CASSKERSETQYF
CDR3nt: TGTGCCAGCAGTAAAGAACGGTCGGAGACCCAGTACTTC

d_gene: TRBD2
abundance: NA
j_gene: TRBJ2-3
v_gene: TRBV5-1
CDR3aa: CASSLGGGRADTQYF
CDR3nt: TGCGCCAGCAGCTTAGGCGGGGGGAGGGCAGATACGCAGTATTTT

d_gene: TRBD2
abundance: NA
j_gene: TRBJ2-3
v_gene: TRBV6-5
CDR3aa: CASGGTAGPDTQYF
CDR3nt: TGTGCCAGCGGGGGAACAGCGGGGCCAGATACGCAGTATTTT

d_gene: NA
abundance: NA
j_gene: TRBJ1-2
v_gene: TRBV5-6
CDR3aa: CASSLRSSGAGGYTF
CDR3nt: TGTGCCAGCAGCTTGAGGTCCTCAGGGGCCGGTGGCTACACCTTC

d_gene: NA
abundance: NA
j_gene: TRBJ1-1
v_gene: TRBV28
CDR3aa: CASRGTMNTEAFF
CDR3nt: TGTGCCAGCAGAGGGACCATGAACACTGAAGCTTTCTTT

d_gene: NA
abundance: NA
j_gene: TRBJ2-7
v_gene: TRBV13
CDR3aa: CASSLDGSYEQYF
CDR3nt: TGTGCCAGCAGCTTAGATGGCTCCTACGAGCAGTACTTC

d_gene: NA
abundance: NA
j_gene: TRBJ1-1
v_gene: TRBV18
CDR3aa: CASSLRNSEAFF
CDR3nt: TGTGCCAGCTCACTCAGAAACAGTGAAGCTTTCTTT

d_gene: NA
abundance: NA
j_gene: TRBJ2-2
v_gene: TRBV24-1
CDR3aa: CATSGQLSTGELFF
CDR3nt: TGTGCCACCAGTGGCCAACTGAGCACCGGGGAGCTGTTTTTT